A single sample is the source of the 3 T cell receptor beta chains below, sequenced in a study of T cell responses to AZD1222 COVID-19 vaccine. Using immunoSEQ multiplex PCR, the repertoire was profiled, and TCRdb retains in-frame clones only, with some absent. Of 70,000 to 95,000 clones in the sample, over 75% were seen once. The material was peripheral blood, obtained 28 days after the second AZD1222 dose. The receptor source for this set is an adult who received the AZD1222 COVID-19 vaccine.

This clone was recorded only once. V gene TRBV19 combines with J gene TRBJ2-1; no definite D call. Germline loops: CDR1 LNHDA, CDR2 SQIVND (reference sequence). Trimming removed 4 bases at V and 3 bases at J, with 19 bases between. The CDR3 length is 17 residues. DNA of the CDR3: TGTGCCAGTAGTAGAAACCTGCAGGCTCCCAACTACAATGAGCAGTTCTTC. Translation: CASSRNLQAPNYNEQFF.

The CDR3 sequence: CASSLGIAGNTIYF. CDR3 DNA sequence: TGTGCCAGCAGCTTAGGGATAGCTGGAAACACCATATATTTT. V and J are TRBV5-6 and TRBJ1-3; the D is unclear. V gave up 2 bases and J gave up 2 bases, with 8 bases separating them. The CDR3 spans 14 residues. Germline CDR1 is SGHDT and CDR2 is YYEEEE.

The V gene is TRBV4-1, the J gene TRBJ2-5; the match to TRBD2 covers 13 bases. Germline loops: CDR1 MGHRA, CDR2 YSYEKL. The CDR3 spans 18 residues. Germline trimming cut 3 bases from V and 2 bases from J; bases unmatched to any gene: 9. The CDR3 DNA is TGCGCCAGCAGCCAGACTAGCGGGAGGAGGTTCGGGCAAGAGACCCAGTACTTC. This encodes CASSQTSGRRFGQETQYF.